This is a list of T cell receptor beta chains from one sample in a study of blood T cell repertoires in COVID-19. Data came from immunoSEQ multiplex PCR; TCRdb stores just in-frame clones and leaves some out. The sample shows over 70,000 clones, more than 65% of them seen only once. The sequenced sample was peripheral blood. These receptor sequences come from a woman of 80 years or more with active or convalescent COVID-19. The CDR3 runs from the conserved cysteine through the conserved F or W. Each record gives: clone size, CDR3 length, J gene, V gene, D gene, CDR3 DNA, CDR3 protein. The D gene is left open where the match is weak. A row's size may be missing; if present it is once, few, many or a size class.

-,13,TRBJ1-6,TRBV11-2,-,TGTGCCAGCAGCCGGGGAAATAATTCACCCCTCCACTTT,CASSRGNNSPLHF
-,17,TRBJ2-1,TRBV11-2,TRBD2,TGTGCCAGCAGCTTAGGGACTAGCGGGGGCTCCTACAATGAGCAGTTCTTC,CASSLGTSGGSYNEQFF
-,19,TRBJ2-7,TRBV7-2,TRBD1,TGTGCCAGCAGCTTAATGTCGGGACAGGGGGTTGACAGCTCCTACGAGCAGTACTTC,CASSLMSGQGVDSSYEQYF
-,14,TRBJ2-5,TRBV28,-,TGTGCCAGCAGCCAGAGGGCAGGCCAAGAGACCCAGTACTTC,CASSQRAGQETQYF
-,14,TRBJ2-3,TRBV27,-,TGTGCCAGCAAGGCGGGGATTAACACAGATACGCAGTATTTT,CASKAGINTDTQYF
-,14,TRBJ1-5,TRBV19,-,TGTGCCTTTCAACGTCCGCTAAGCAATCAGCCCCAGCATTTT,CAFQRPLSNQPQHF
-,15,TRBJ2-1,TRBV18,TRBD2,TGTGCCAGCTCACCGTCTAGCGGGGTCCTTGGTGAGCAGTTCTTC,CASSPSSGVLGEQFF
-,16,TRBJ2-2,TRBV7-2,TRBD2,TGTGCCAGCAGCTCTAGCGGGGGATTGTGGACCGGGGAGCTGTTTTTT,CASSSSGGLWTGELFF
-,14,TRBJ2-2,TRBV11-2,-,TGTGCCAGCACCGCCGGGGTGAACACCGGGGAGCTGTTTTTT,CASTAGVNTGELFF
-,13,TRBJ2-3,TRBV7-2,-,TGTGCCAGCAGCTTGGTAGTTGCAGATACGCAGTATTTT,CASSLVVADTQYF
once,15,TRBJ2-3,TRBV6-2/TRBV6-3,TRBD2,TGTGCCAGCAGCCACGGGGGGGCTCAAACAGATACGCAGTATTTT,CASSHGGAQTDTQYF
-,14,TRBJ1-1,TRBV5-1,TRBD1,TGCGCCAGCTCCGGGACAGGGGGGAACACTGAAGCTTTCTTT,CASSGTGGNTEAFF
-,16,TRBJ2-3,TRBV7-3,-,TGTGCCAGCAGCCCACAACCGACAGCTAGCACAGATACGCAGTATTTT,CASSPQPTASTDTQYF
-,12,TRBJ2-2,TRBV13,TRBD1,TGTGCCAGTACAGGGGACACCGGGGAGCTGTTTTTT,CASTGDTGELFF
-,13,TRBJ2-3,TRBV15,-,TGTGCCACCAGCAGAGGGCCCACAGATACGCAGTATTTT,CATSRGPTDTQYF
-,14,TRBJ2-2,TRBV3-1/TRBV3-2,-,TGTGCCAGCAGCCAAGATTCAGACACCGGGGAGCTGTTTTTT,CASSQDSDTGELFF
-,14,TRBJ2-7,TRBV11-1,TRBD2,TGTGCCAGCAGCTTAACTAGCGGGGTCTACGAGCAGTACTTC,CASSLTSGVYEQYF
-,14,TRBJ2-7,TRBV7-2,-,TGTGCCAGCAGCTACGACTATTTCTCCTACGAGCAGTACTTC,CASSYDYFSYEQYF
few,13,TRBJ1-4,TRBV5-4,TRBD1,TGTGCCAGCAGGGACAGGGGTGGTGAAAAACTGTTTTTT,CASRDRGGEKLFF
-,14,TRBJ2-3,TRBV19,-,TGTGCCAGTACCCACGGAGAGATCACAGATACGCAGTATTTT,CASTHGEITDTQYF
-,14,TRBJ2-7,TRBV6-5,-,TGTGCCAGCGCATTAGGACGGGATGCCTACGAGCAGTACTTC,CASALGRDAYEQYF
-,12,TRBJ1-2,TRBV6-6,TRBD1,TGTGCCAGCAGTCCGACAGGGAGCAGCTACACCTTC,CASSPTGSSYTF
-,15,TRBJ1-1,TRBV18,-,TGTGCCAGCTCACCCCAGGGTCTGGTGAACACTGAAGCTTTCTTT,CASSPQGLVNTEAFF
few,16,TRBJ2-7,TRBV15,-,TGTGCCACCAGCAGAGTAAGGGCTTCGGAGTCGGGGGAGCAGTACTTC,CATSRVRASESGEQYF
-,13,TRBJ1-2,TRBV12-3/TRBV12-4,-,TGTGCCAGCAGTTTAGGAGGCTTAGTCGGGAACACCTTC,CASSLGGLVGNTF
-,14,TRBJ1-2,TRBV3-1/TRBV3-2,TRBD1,TGTGCCAGCAGCCATCTGACAGGGGAATATGGCTACACCTTC,CASSHLTGEYGYTF
-,17,TRBJ1-6,TRBV19,-,TGTGCCAGTAACAGCAAGGCGGGGAGCTCCTATAATTCACCCCTCCACTTT,CASNSKAGSSYNSPLHF
-,12,TRBJ1-5,TRBV25-1,-,TGTGCCAGCAGGGAGGGGAATCAGCCCCAGCATTTT,CASREGNQPQHF
-,16,TRBJ2-1,TRBV19,TRBD1,TGTGCCAGTAGACCGCAGACCGGGACAGTATACAATGAGCAGTTCTTC,CASRPQTGTVYNEQFF
-,16,TRBJ2-6,TRBV4-1,-,TGCGCCAGCAGCCTAGATCCAGGGGCGGGGGCCAACGTCCTGACTTTC,CASSLDPGAGANVLTF
few,15,TRBJ1-2,TRBV18,-,TGTGCCAGCTCACAGACAGGACAGATTCGTTATGGCTACACCTTC,CASSQTGQIRYGYTF
few,13,TRBJ2-3,TRBV30,-,TGTGCCTGGATCCGCGCGGGCACAGATACGCAGTATTTT,CAWIRAGTDTQYF